The 8 T cell receptor beta chains in this list originate from one sample, sequenced in a study of T-cell reconstitution after alpha-beta-depleted transplantation in children. The TCRbeta library incorporated unique molecular identifiers. TCRdb reanalysed the PCR reads using MiXCR and keeps one entry per CDR3 protein. Found here are approximately 590,000 distinct CDR3 sequences, over 9.5% of them singletons; the top ten hold approximately 4.1%. The sequencing here drew on PBMCs from the stem cell graft donor, taken from the stem cell graft. The receptors were gathered from a human donor who donated a stem cell graft to a child with acute myeloid leukemia.

This clonotype showed up many times. The CDR3 DNA reads TGTGCCAGCAGTGATTCGGGGAAATCATTAGATACGCAGTATTTT. This encodes CASSDSGKSLDTQYF. The gene calls are TRBV2 and TRBJ2-3; weak D call: TRBD2 (5 bases). Per the germline V gene, CDR1 is SNHLY and CDR2 is FYNNEI. The CDR3 sequence is 15 residues long. The V end lost 3 bases, the J end lost 5 bases, and 15 bases lay between the germline ends.

At least ten counts were recorded for this clonotype. This chain connects TRBV28 to TRBJ2-1, with 7 positions matching TRBD2. V lost 3 bases to trimming and J lost 3 bases; unmatched junction nucleotides: 8. CDR1 and CDR2 (germline): MDHEN, SYDVKM. The CDR3 spans 16 residues. The CDR3 spells CASSFGGLAVYNEQFF. The CDR3 nucleotides read TGTGCCAGCAGTTTTGGAGGGCTAGCGGTCTACAATGAGCAGTTCTTC.

The V and J genes are TRBV6-2 or TRBV6-3 and TRBJ1-2; D not resolved. The CDR3 spans 14 residues. Trimming removed 6 bases at V and 4 bases at J, with 15 bases between. Germline CDR1 is MNHEY and CDR2 is SVGEGT. The CDR3 here is CASSRDQSSYGYTF. CDR3 bases: TGTGCCAGCAGCCGTGACCAGTCGTCCTATGGCTACACCTTC.

The chain uses TRBV30 and TRBJ2-7, with 11 bases identical to TRBD2. Germline CDR1 GTSNPN, CDR2 SVGIG (reference sequence). With V trimmed by 1 base and J by 5 bases, 4 bases remained unmatched. This CDR3 spans 14 amino acids. CDR3 region: CAWSGLAGFDEQYF. CDR3 DNA: TGTGCCTGGAGTGGACTAGCGGGATTCGACGAGCAGTACTTC.

The chain employs TRBV7-8 and TRBJ1-3, with D maybe TRBD1 (5 bases). The CDR3 is 13 residues long. Germline V gene sequence: CDR1 SGHVS, CDR2 FQNEAQ. V was pared by 7 bases and J by 2 bases, with 9 bases between. CDR3 region: CASTPGTGNTIYF. CDR3 in DNA: TGTGCCAGCACCCCAGGGACTGGAAACACCATATATTTT.

This clonotype was counted at least ten times. V and J are TRBV7-2 and TRBJ2-3; the match to TRBD2 covers 9 bases. V dropped 4 bases and J dropped 1; count of bases not matched to a gene: 3. The CDR3 spans 15 residues. Germline loops: CDR1 SGHTA, CDR2 FQGNSA. The CDR3 nucleotides read TGTGCCAGCAGCTCAAGACTAGCGGGCACAGATACGCAGTATTTT. This encodes CASSSRLAGTDTQYF.

This clonotype was observed at least ten times. The J gene is TRBJ2-1, the V gene TRBV20-1; D remains ambiguous. The CDR3 loop spans 12 amino acids. The germline CDR1 and CDR2 sequences are DFQATT and SNEGSKA (reference sequence). V lost 1 base, J lost 10 bases, and 11 bases lay in between. CDR3 region: CSARGQLEEQFF. For the CDR3, the DNA is TGCAGTGCTAGAGGGCAGCTAGAGGAGCAGTTCTTC.

This clonotype has a count of ten or more. V usage is TRBV29-1 and J usage is TRBJ1-5, with 10 bases matching TRBD1. Germline CDR1 and CDR2: SQVTM and ANQGSEA. V shed 6 bases and J 6 bases; nucleotides not matched to a gene: 8. This CDR3 comprises 14 residues. CDR3 nucleotide sequence: TGCAGCGTCTCGGACAGGGGGGGTGGTCAGCCCCAGCATTTT. Translation gives CSVSDRGGGQPQHF.